This paragraph covers one T cell receptor (beta chain) sequence. These data are taken from a study of blood T cell repertoires in COVID-19. On the study more broadly: Acute and convalescent COVID-19 specimens originated in the United States, Italy and Spain. T cells, B-cell-depleted T cells, or PBMCs provided the cDNA or gDNA that served as material.

Original processing methods: Quantification of nucleated cells was approximated via reference gene primer amplification. Profiling relied on immunoSEQ multiplex PCR, and the TCRdb table lists in-frame clones only, not all of them. The V and J calls and clone size were taken over from that table, and D and trimming were inferred from the DNA. The sample holds fewer than 150,000 clones; 70% to 80% are singletons and the top ten take 9.5% to 14%. There are 16 residues in the CDR3. V was cut by 5 bases and J by 5 bases, with 19 bases left in between. Germline lookup yields CDR1 SGHDT and CDR2 YYEEEE. This sequence originates from a human donor in a cohort sampled during active COVID-19. The material sequenced was peripheral blood. The chain uses TRBV5-6 and TRBJ2-2; D is perhaps TRBD2 (6 bases). CDR3 DNA: TGTGCCAGCAGATCCGGAGGGCAGGGACGAACCGGGGAGCTGTTTTTT. Translation: CASRSGGQGRTGELFF.